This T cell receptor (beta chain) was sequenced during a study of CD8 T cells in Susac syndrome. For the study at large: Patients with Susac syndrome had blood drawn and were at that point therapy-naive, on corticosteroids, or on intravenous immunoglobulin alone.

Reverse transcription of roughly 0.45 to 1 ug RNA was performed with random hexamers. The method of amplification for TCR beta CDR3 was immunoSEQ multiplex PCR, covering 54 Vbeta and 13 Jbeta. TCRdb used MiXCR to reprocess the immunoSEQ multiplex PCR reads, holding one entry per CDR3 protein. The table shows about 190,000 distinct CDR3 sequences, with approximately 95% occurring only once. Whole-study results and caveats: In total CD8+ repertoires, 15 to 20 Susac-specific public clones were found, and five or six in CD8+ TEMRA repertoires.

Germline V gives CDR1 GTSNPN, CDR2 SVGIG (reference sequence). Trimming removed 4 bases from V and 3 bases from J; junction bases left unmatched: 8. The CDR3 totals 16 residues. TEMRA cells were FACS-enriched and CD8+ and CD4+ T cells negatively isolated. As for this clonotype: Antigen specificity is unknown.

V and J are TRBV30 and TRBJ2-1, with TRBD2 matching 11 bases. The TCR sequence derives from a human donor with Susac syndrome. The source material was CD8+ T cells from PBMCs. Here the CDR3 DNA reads TGTGCCTGGAAGGGGACTAGCGGAAGAAACTACAATGAGCAGTTCTTC. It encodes CAWKGTSGRNYNEQFF. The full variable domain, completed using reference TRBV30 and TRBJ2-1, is SQTIHQWPATLVQPVGSPLSLECTVEGTSNPNLYWYRQAAGRGLQLLFYSVGIGQISSEVPQNLSASRPQDRQFILSSKKLLLSDSGFYLCAWKGTSGRNYNEQFFGPGTRLTVL.